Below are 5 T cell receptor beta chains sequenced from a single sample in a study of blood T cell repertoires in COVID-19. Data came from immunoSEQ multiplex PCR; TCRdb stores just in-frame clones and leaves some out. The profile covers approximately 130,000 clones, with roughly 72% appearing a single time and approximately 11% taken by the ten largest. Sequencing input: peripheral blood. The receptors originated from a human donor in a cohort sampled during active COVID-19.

The CDR3 protein is CASRGAGGLYNSPLHF. CDR3 in DNA: TGTGCCAGTAGGGGAGCAGGGGGATTGTATAATTCACCCCTCCACTTT. This chain uses TRBV19 with TRBJ1-6; 7 nucleotides match TRBD1. There are 16 residues in the CDR3. CDR1 LNHDA and CDR2 SQIVND come from the germline V gene (reference sequence). Trimming cost V 6 bases and J 4 bases; bases outside gene matches: 9.

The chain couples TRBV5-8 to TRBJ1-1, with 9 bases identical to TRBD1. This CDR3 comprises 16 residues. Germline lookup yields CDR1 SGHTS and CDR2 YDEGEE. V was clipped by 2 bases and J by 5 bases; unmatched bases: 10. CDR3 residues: CASSFGRDRVRTEAFF. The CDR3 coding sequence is TGTGCCAGCAGCTTTGGCCGGGACAGGGTAAGGACTGAAGCTTTCTTT.

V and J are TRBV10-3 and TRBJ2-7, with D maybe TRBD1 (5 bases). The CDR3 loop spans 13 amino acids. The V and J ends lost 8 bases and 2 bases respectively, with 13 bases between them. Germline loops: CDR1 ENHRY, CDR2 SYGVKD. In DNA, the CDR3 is TGTGCCATCTGCCAGGGCCGGACCTACGAGCAGTACTTC. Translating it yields CAICQGRTYEQYF.

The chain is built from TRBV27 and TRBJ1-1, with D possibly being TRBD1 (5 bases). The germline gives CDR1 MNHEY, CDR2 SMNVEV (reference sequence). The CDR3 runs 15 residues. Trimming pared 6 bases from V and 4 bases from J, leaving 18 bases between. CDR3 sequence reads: CASSSVPGGGTEAFF. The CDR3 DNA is TGTGCCAGCAGCTCCGTCCCCGGGGGTGGCACTGAAGCTTTCTTT.

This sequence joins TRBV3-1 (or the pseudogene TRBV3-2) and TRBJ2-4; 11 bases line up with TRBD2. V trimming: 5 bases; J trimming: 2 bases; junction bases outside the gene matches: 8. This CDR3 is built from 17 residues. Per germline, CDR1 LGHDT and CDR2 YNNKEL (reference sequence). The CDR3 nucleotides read TGTGCCAGCAGCTATATTAGCGGGGGGGTATCCAAAAACATTCAGTACTTC. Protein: CASSYISGGVSKNIQYF.